This T cell receptor (beta chain) comes out of a study of blood T cells in healthy people across ages. Note on this clonotype: Its target is unknown. Germline is not matched at one junction end, which may reflect a read error.

Notes on the study in general: Observed TCR beta diversity showed a strong correlation with the percentage of naive T cells as measured by flow cytometry.

Together with a sample-barcoded 5' primer, a J-beta primer mix was included in a second PCR lasting roughly 6 to 12 cycles. TCRdb fed the 5' RACE reads into MiXCR, producing one record per CDR3 protein. The sample comprises 1,300,000 or so distinct CDR3 sequences, approximately 60% of which are singletons, and 6.7% rests with the top ten. The CDR3 is 15 residues long. CDR1 and CDR2 (germline): MNHNY, SVGAGI (reference sequence). Sequencing was done on a sample of blood. The rearrangement uses TRBV6-6 and TRBJ1-2; tentative D call: TRBD1 (5 bases). This receptor was obtained from a man between 18 and 29 years old in good health. The CDR3 sequence: CVSGTGAPPNYGYTF. In nucleotides, the CDR3 is TGTGTCAGCGGGACCGGGGCACCCCCTAACTATGGCTACACCTTC.